The present T cell receptor (beta chain) was sequenced within a study of blood T cells in healthy people across ages. Together with a sample-barcoded 5' primer, a J-beta primer mix was included in a second PCR lasting about 7 to 11 cycles. TCRdb reanalysed the 5' RACE reads using MiXCR and keeps one entry per CDR3 protein. The sample yields around 870,000 distinct CDR3 sequences, more than 25% seen once. Germline values: CDR1 SGHDN, CDR2 FVKESK. V lost 1 base and J lost 1; bases outside the gene matches: 3. This CDR3 is built from 16 residues. The table lists this clonotype with a few counts. Sequencing input: blood. V usage is TRBV14 and J usage is TRBJ2-3, with 9 bases aligning to TRBD2. This sequence originates from a woman older than 75 in good health. CDR3: CASSQVKRGGTDTQYF. The CDR3 DNA follows: TGTGCCAGCAGCCAAGTTAAGCGGGGGGGCACAGATACGCAGTATTTT. Filled out from reference TRBV14 and TRBJ2-3, the complete variable domain reads EAGVTQFPSHSVIEKGQTVTLRCDPISGHDNLYWYRRVMGKEIKFLLHFVKESKQDESGMPNNRFLAERTGGTYSTLKVQPAELEDSGVYFCASSQVKRGGTDTQYFGPGTRLTVL.